A single sample is the source of the 10 T cell receptor beta chains below, sequenced in a study of cytomegalovirus exposure and HLA in healthy donors. It was with 60 Vbeta and 13 Jbeta primers that the PCR ran. Sequencing used immunoSEQ multiplex PCR; TCRdb keeps in-frame clones, though not all of them. Altogether around 100,000 clones are present, around 70% being singletons, with the ten largest covering 8.5% to 9.5%. Sequencing was carried out using PBMCs. The receptors originated from a man aged 25 to 45 in good health and CMV-seropositive.

The chain has TRBV7-3 and TRBJ2-3, with D possibly being TRBD2 (5 bases). This CDR3 is built from 16 residues. Trimming took off 2 bases at V and 0 bases at J, with 12 bases between the two ends. CDR1 is SGHTA and CDR2 is FQGTGA in the germline V gene. The CDR3 here is CASSLVGSASTDTQYF. CDR3 in DNA: TGTGCCAGCAGCTTAGTCGGTAGCGCTAGCACAGATACGCAGTATTTT.

The V gene is TRBV25-1, the J gene TRBJ1-5, with 7 bases matching TRBD1. CDR1 is MGHDK and CDR2 is SYGVNS in the germline V gene. The CDR3 is 11 amino acids. Trimming cost V 7 bases and J 12 bases; bases outside gene matches: 6. The DNA for the CDR3 is TGTGCCAGCATCCGGGACAGCGGCCAGCATTTT. Encoded protein: CASIRDSGQHF.

The genes are TRBV5-6 and TRBJ2-7; TRBD2 aligns across 10 bases. The CDR3 is made up of 17 amino acids. The J segment lost 3 bases and the V segment lost 3 bases, leaving 12 bases of the junction unmatched. The germline CDR1 and CDR2 sequences are SGHDT and YYEEEE. Here the CDR3 reads CASSSPSGSGGVYEQYV. CDR3 nucleotide sequence: TGTGCCAGCAGCTCTCCAAGCGGGAGCGGGGGGGTCTACGAGCAGTACGTC.

This clone was counted a single time. The chain couples TRBV5-5 to TRBJ2-1; tentative D call: TRBD2 (5 bases). Germline-derived CDR1 and CDR2 are SGHKS and YYEKEE (reference sequence). Trimming took 1 base from V and 0 from J, leaving 11 bases between them. This CDR3 is built from 16 residues. CDR3 amino acids: CASSLSSPISYNEQFF. For the CDR3, the DNA is TGTGCCAGCAGCTTGTCTAGCCCGATCTCCTACAATGAGCAGTTCTTC.

This chain joins TRBV4-1 and TRBJ2-3, with 10 bases fitting TRBD2. The junction had 3 bases not matched to a gene; V was cut back by 2 bases and J by 4 bases. The V gene's germline CDR1 is MGHRA and CDR2 YSYEKL. The CDR3 spans 15 residues. CDR3 protein: CASSQQTSGPDTQYF. CDR3 DNA: TGCGCCAGCAGCCAACAGACTAGCGGGCCAGATACGCAGTATTTT.

The J gene is TRBJ1-1, the V gene TRBV29-1, with no clear D. Germline V gene lookup returns CDR1 SQVTM and CDR2 ANQGSEA. This CDR3 contains 13 residues. Trimming removed 1 base at V and 1 base at J, with 7 bases between. The CDR3 reads CSVEGGGNTEAFF. The CDR3 coding sequence is TGCAGCGTTGAAGGGGGAGGGAACACTGAAGCTTTCTTT.

This sequence joins TRBV15 and TRBJ2-5; 12 bases map to TRBD2. The CDR3 is 15 residues long. V shed 5 bases and J 3 bases; nucleotides not matched to a gene: 4. Germline V lookup: CDR1 LNHNV, CDR2 YYDKDF (reference sequence). The CDR3 loop is CATSPRLAGEETQYF. CDR3 in DNA: TGTGCCACCAGCCCAAGACTAGCGGGAGAAGAGACCCAGTACTTC.

CDR3 coding DNA: TGTGCCAGCGCTCGAGCAGGGGGCGACGAGCAGTACGTC. This gives the protein CASARAGGDEQYV. This chain uses TRBV6-7 with TRBJ2-7; 8 bases align to TRBD1. TRBV6-7 is annotated as an ORF whose role is uncertain. The CDR3 runs 13 residues. V was clipped by 8 bases and J by 5 bases; unmatched bases: 8.

The J gene is TRBJ1-5, the V gene TRBV10-3; D might be TRBD1 (6 bases). Germline assignment: CDR1 ENHRY and CDR2 SYGVKD. The V end lost 11 bases, the J end lost 5 bases, and 19 bases lay between the germline ends. The CDR3 spans 14 residues. The CDR3 sequence: CASRDNLRDQPQHF. The CDR3 region has the DNA TGTGCCTCCCGGGACAACTTAAGAGATCAGCCCCAGCATTTT.

This clone was seen a few times. This chain uses TRBV11-3 with TRBJ1-1; D is possibly TRBD1 (5 bases). Trimming took 0 bases from V and 0 from J, leaving 23 bases between them. Germline V lookup: CDR1 SGHNT, CDR2 YENEEA. The CDR3 length is 20 residues. The CDR3 reads CASSLDERATAGILNTEAFF. CDR3 DNA sequence: TGTGCCAGCAGCTTAGATGAGAGAGCGACAGCAGGGATTCTGAACACTGAAGCTTTCTTT.